A single sample gave rise to the 16 T cell receptor beta chains below, sequenced in a study of Ad26.COV2.S vaccination and SARS-CoV-2 variants. Profiled with immunoSEQ multiplex PCR; TCRdb holds only in-frame clones, not every one. The sample records about 350,000 clones, 80% to 90% being singletons. As for treatment: roughly 19 received Ad26.COV2.S at low or high dose, single or two shots; 5 received placebo; per-sample allocation not given. On day 63 after the first injection, vaccine and placebo recipients gave samples. This material consisted of peripheral blood, taken in a trial of Ad26.COV2.S vaccine versus placebo. These receptors came from a person aged 18-65 years who received the Ad26.COV2.S COVID-19 vaccine or a placebo.

The chain combines TRBV27 with TRBJ1-1; a weak D match, TRBD1 (5 bases). The CDR3 is 14 amino acids. Per the germline V gene, CDR1 is MNHEY and CDR2 is SMNVEV (reference sequence). V lost 6 bases, J lost 5 bases, and 16 bases lay in between. CDR3 nucleotides: TGTGCCAGCAGAAGGGGCCTACCGGAGACTGAAGCTTTCTTT. Protein product: CASRRGLPETEAFF.

The J gene is TRBJ2-7, the V gene TRBV29-1; TRBD1 is a possible D gene (7 bases). The length of the CDR3 is 17 residues. Between the trimmed V and J ends, which lost 4 bases and 4 bases, there was a span of 26 bases. CDR1 is SQVTM and CDR2 is ANQGSEA in the germline V gene. CDR3 DNA sequence: TGCAGCGTTGGGCTCGGGGGTAAGACAGGGACACTTTACGAGCAGTACTTC. It encodes CSVGLGGKTGTLYEQYF.

The chain couples TRBV6-5 to TRBJ1-4; 7 bases are a match to TRBD1. This CDR3 has 15 amino acids. The germline V gene encodes CDR1 MNHEY and CDR2 SVGAGI. The ends lost 1 base at V and 5 bases at J; junction bases unmatched: 4. CDR3 residues: CASSYLRDRNEKLFF. The CDR3 region has the DNA TGTGCCAGCAGTTACTTAAGGGACAGAAATGAAAAACTGTTTTTT.

This clone was detected once. This chain connects TRBV11-2 to TRBJ2-3; TRBD2 might be the D (6 bases). This CDR3 contains 14 residues. The germline V and J ends were trimmed by 1 base and 5 bases, with 10 bases remaining between them. Germline-derived CDR1 and CDR2 are SGHAT and FQNNGV. Here the CDR3 reads CASSLAGAVDTQYF. The CDR3 DNA reads TGTGCCAGCAGCTTAGCGGGAGCAGTAGATACGCAGTATTTT.

The J gene is TRBJ1-4, the V gene TRBV4-1; D unresolved. Trimming removed 0 bases from V and 6 bases from J, with 14 bases in between. Germline loops: CDR1 MGHRA, CDR2 YSYEKL. This CDR3 is 16 amino acids long. CDR3 region: CASSQDLEGFDEKLFF. CDR3 nucleotides: TGCGCCAGCAGCCAAGATCTTGAGGGTTTCGATGAAAAACTGTTTTTT.

The chain employs TRBV25-1 and TRBJ1-2, with D possibly TRBD1 on 5 matching bases. Germline assignment: CDR1 MGHDK and CDR2 SYGVNS. V was trimmed by 0 bases and J by 8 bases, leaving 13 bases between them. The CDR3 has 14 residues. The CDR3 DNA reads TGTGCCAGCAGTGAATACGGGGGGGATCAGGGCTACACCTTC. Protein: CASSEYGGDQGYTF.

The table lists this clone with a few counts. V usage is TRBV11-2 and J usage is TRBJ2-5; TRBD2 might be the D (5 bases). With 5 bases removed from V and 0 bases from J, the gap between germline ends came to 7 bases. CDR1 is SGHAT, CDR2 FQNNGV, per germline. The CDR3 covers 13 residues. The CDR3 coding sequence is TGTGCCAGCAGCCAGACTAACCAAGAGACCCAGTACTTC. The encoded protein is CASSQTNQETQYF.

The V call is TRBV4-1, the J call TRBJ2-5; the D call may be TRBD1 or TRBD2 (5 bases each). Germline values: CDR1 MGHRA, CDR2 YSYEKL. The CDR3 runs to 16 residues. V was shortened by 5 bases and J by 5 bases, with 21 bases between the two germline ends. The chain's CDR3 is CASSTRDWEPRETQYF. CDR3 bases: TGCGCCAGCAGCACCAGGGATTGGGAGCCCAGGGAGACCCAGTACTTC.

The rearrangement links TRBV6-1 to TRBJ1-5; D is possibly TRBD1 (5 bases). V lost 2 bases, J lost 5 bases, and 10 bases lay in between. Per germline, CDR1 MNHNS and CDR2 SASEGT. The CDR3 loop spans 14 amino acids. The CDR3 protein is CASSESWGYQPQHF. The CDR3 bases are TGTGCCAGCAGTGAATCCTGGGGGTATCAGCCCCAGCATTTT.

This chain joins TRBV6-5 and TRBJ2-7; weak D call: TRBD1 (6 bases). The CDR3 sequence is 12 residues long. Trimming removed 4 bases from V and 4 bases from J, with 8 bases in between. Germline assignment: CDR1 MNHEY and CDR2 SVGAGI. The CDR3: CASSLQGYEQYF. The CDR3 bases are TGTGCCAGCAGTTTACAGGGATACGAGCAGTACTTC.

V and J are TRBV9 and TRBJ1-4, with D possibly being TRBD1 (5 bases). Trimming removed 2 bases from V and 5 bases from J, with 13 bases in between. The CDR3 sequence is 15 residues long. The V gene's germline CDR1 is SGDLS and CDR2 YYNGEE. This chain's CDR3 is CASSVSGTANEKLFF. CDR3 bases: TGTGCCAGCAGCGTCTCCGGGACGGCAAATGAAAAACTGTTTTTT.

The chain has TRBV27 and TRBJ1-1, with no clear D. CDR3 length equals 15 residues. V dropped 4 bases and J dropped 5 bases, with 17 bases sitting between them. Germline V lookup: CDR1 MNHEY, CDR2 SMNVEV (reference sequence). The CDR3 spells CASSSGFTGRTEAFF. DNA of the CDR3: TGTGCCAGCAGTTCGGGATTCACGGGAAGAACTGAAGCTTTCTTT.

This clone has just a few counts. The rearrangement joins TRBV2 to TRBJ1-2; 10 bases line up with TRBD1. Germline CDR1 and CDR2: SNHLY and FYNNEI. CDR3 length: 13 residues. The junction had 5 bases not matched to a gene; V was cut back by 6 bases and J by 7 bases. CDR3 nucleotides: TGTGCCAGCAGAGTTGGACAGGGGGGTGGCTACACCTTC. Translation gives CASRVGQGGGYTF.

This chain joins TRBV7-9 and TRBJ2-7; D unresolved. Trimming pared 0 bases from V and 3 bases from J, leaving 9 bases between. The CDR3 is 14 amino acids. Germline V gene sequence: CDR1 SEHNR, CDR2 FQNEAQ (reference sequence). CDR3 DNA sequence: TGTGCCAGCAGCTTAGCGGCCCCCGGCTACGAGCAGTACTTC. Its protein product is CASSLAAPGYEQYF.

The rearrangement links TRBV6-5 to TRBJ2-7; D might be TRBD2 (6 bases). Germline V gives CDR1 MNHEY, CDR2 SVGAGI. V shed 8 bases and J shed 2 bases, with 10 bases lying between them. The CDR3 totals 12 residues. CDR3 DNA: TGTGCCAGCTGGGGGGTAGCCTACGAGCAGTACTTC. Translation: CASWGVAYEQYF.

About this clone itself: Additional DNA sequences in this sample encode the identical CDR3. CDR3 in amino acids: CASSRPGQGTEAFF. The CDR3 bases are TGTGCCAGCAGTCGCCCCGGACAGGGGACTGAAGCTTTCTTT. The chain employs TRBV27 and TRBJ1-1, with 9 bases lining up with TRBD1. Germline trimming cut 5 bases from V and 5 bases from J; bases unmatched to any gene: 6. Germline V gene sequence: CDR1 MNHEY, CDR2 SMNVEV (reference sequence). CDR3 size: 14 residues.